The 10 T cell receptor beta chains reported below all come from one sample, sequenced in a study of T-cell memory formation after mild COVID-19. A single record per CDR3 protein comes from TCRdb applying MiXCR to the 5' RACE reads. This table holds roughly 250,000 distinct CDR3 sequences, over 15% found once. The sequencing input was PBMCs or a T cell subset sorted from them (not recorded which). These receptors were taken from a man between 18 and 35 years old who had mild COVID-19 (a few samples of this study predate the infection). Cell type and time point are not known.

The CDR3 loop is CASSNRDRGIQETQYF. CDR3 nucleotide sequence: TGTGCCAGCAGCAACCGGGACAGAGGGATCCAAGAGACCCAGTACTTC. This chain connects TRBV12-1 to TRBJ2-5; the table's D call of TRBD1 was not tested on the DNA. TRBV12-1 represents a pseudogene. There are 16 residues in the CDR3.

This clonotype was detected only a few times. V usage is TRBV5-4 and J usage is TRBJ1-1, with D perhaps TRBD1 (6 bases). The CDR3 sequence is 16 residues long. In germline, CDR1 is SGHNT, CDR2 YYREEE (reference sequence). The V gene lost 4 bases and the J gene lost 1 base, with 17 bases spanning the gap. CDR3 amino acids: CASSPQPGQQNTEAFF. CDR3 coding DNA: TGTGCCAGCAGCCCTCAACCTGGACAGCAGAACACTGAAGCTTTCTTT.

In this sample, this clonotype turned up a few times. The chain recombines TRBV18 with TRBJ1-2, with a weak D call TRBD1 (5 bases). The CDR3 runs to 15 residues. Between the trimmed V and J ends, which lost 3 bases and 4 bases, there was a span of 15 bases. Germline values: CDR1 KGHSH, CDR2 LQKENI. The CDR3 is CASSPVTEGGYGYTF. The CDR3 DNA reads as TGTGCCAGCTCACCGGTGACAGAAGGAGGCTATGGCTACACCTTC.

This clonotype was seen a few times. The CDR3 reads CASRDRGNTEAFF. The CDR3 bases are TGTGCCAGCAGGGACAGGGGGAACACTGAAGCTTTCTTT. This chain joins TRBV2 and TRBJ1-1; 9 nucleotides match TRBD1. V lost 6 bases, J lost 1 base, and 0 bases stayed unmatched. Germline-derived CDR1 and CDR2 are SNHLY and FYNNEI. The CDR3 spans 13 residues.

The chain has TRBV6-2 or TRBV6-3 and TRBJ2-1; D is undetermined. This CDR3 has 15 amino acids. V shed 0 bases and J shed 4 bases, with 10 bases lying between them. Germline CDR1 is MNHEY and CDR2 is SVGEGT. The DNA for the CDR3 is TGTGCCAGCAGTTACTCGATAGGCAGTTACAATGAGCAGTTCTTC. Amino acids: CASSYSIGSYNEQFF.

In its sample, this clonotype was seen many times. The chain combines TRBV12-3 or TRBV12-4 with TRBJ2-5; the match to TRBD2 covers 8 bases. The CDR3 is 14 amino acids. V trimming: 3 bases; J trimming: 5 bases; junction bases outside the gene matches: 5. The CDR3: CASSFPGGEETQYF. The CDR3 DNA follows: TGTGCCAGCAGTTTTCCGGGGGGGGAGGAGACCCAGTACTTC.

The V call is TRBV2, the J call TRBJ1-1, with TRBD1 identical over 9 bases. This CDR3 spans 14 amino acids. J was trimmed by 4 bases and V by 6 bases; bases with no gene match: 6. Germline V gene lookup returns CDR1 SNHLY and CDR2 FYNNEI. CDR3 sequence: CASRVDRGSTEAFF. CDR3 DNA: TGTGCCAGCAGGGTGGACAGGGGCAGCACTGAAGCTTTCTTT.

This clonotype was recorded many times. V usage is TRBV7-2 and J usage is TRBJ2-2; 10 bases agree with TRBD2. This CDR3 comprises 17 residues. CDR1 SGHTA and CDR2 FQGNSA come from the germline V gene. The V segment lost 3 bases and the J segment 5 bases; nucleotides outside the gene matches: 9. CDR3 region: CASSFAGTSVGTGELFF. CDR3 DNA sequence: TGTGCCAGCAGCTTCGCCGGGACTAGCGTAGGGACCGGGGAGCTGTTTTTT.

This clonotype was seen a handful of times. The chain couples TRBV6-2 or TRBV6-3 to TRBJ2-2; maybe TRBD2 (6 bases). CDR1 is MNHEY, CDR2 SVGEGT, per germline. This CDR3 is built from 14 residues. With 2 bases removed from V and 10 bases from J, the gap between germline ends came to 14 bases. CDR3 amino acids: CASSYRLEGTELFF. For the CDR3, the DNA is TGTGCCAGCAGTTACCGACTGGAGGGTACGGAGCTGTTTTTT.

This clonotype was counted between two and nine times. The CDR3 DNA reads as TGCAGTGCTAGAGATCGAAGTGGTTACACTGAAGCTTTCTTT. Its protein is CSARDRSGYTEAFF. The rearrangement uses TRBV20-1 and TRBJ1-1, with D uncertain. The CDR3 contains 14 residues. V was clipped by 0 bases and J by 3 bases, with 11 bases between them. The germline V gene has CDR1 DFQATT and CDR2 SNEGSKA (reference sequence).